This T cell receptor beta chain was identified in a study of control samples from healthy donors and cancer patients. V was clipped by 5 bases and J by 0 bases, with 14 bases between them. This CDR3 region has 15 residues. Germline V CDR1 and CDR2: LNHDA, SQIVND (reference sequence). The repertoire was sequenced with immunoSEQ multiplex PCR; TCRdb's copy has only in-frame clones and lacks some. The data hold 90,000 to 150,000 clones, with about 83% observed a single time. The receptor was isolated from a man aged 30 to 45 in good health. Material: blood. This chain connects TRBV19 to TRBJ2-7; D perhaps matches TRBD1 (5 bases). In DNA form, the CDR3 reads TGTGCCAGTAGTCGTACAGGCGCCCTCTCCTACGAGCAGTACGTC. This translates into CASSRTGALSYEQYV.